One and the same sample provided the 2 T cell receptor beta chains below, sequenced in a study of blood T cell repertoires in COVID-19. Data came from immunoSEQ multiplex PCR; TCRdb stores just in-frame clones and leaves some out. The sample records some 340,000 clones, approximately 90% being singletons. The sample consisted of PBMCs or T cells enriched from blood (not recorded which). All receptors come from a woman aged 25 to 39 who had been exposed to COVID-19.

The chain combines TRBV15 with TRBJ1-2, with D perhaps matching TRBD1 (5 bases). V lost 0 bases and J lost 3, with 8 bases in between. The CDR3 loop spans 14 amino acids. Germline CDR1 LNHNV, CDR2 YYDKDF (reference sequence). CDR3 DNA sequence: TGTGCCACCAGCAGAGATTCGACAGACTATGGCTACACCTTC. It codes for CATSRDSTDYGYTF.

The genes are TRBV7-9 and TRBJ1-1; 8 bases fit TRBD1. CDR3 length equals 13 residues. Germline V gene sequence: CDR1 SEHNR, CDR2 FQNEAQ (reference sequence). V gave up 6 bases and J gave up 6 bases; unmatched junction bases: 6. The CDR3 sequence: CASRRTGGAEAFF. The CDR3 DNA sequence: TGTGCCAGCAGACGCACAGGGGGGGCTGAAGCTTTCTTT.